These 19 T cell receptor beta chains share one sample of origin, sequenced in a study of blood T cell repertoires in COVID-19. Sequencing used immunoSEQ multiplex PCR; TCRdb keeps in-frame clones, though not all of them. The sample includes about 230,000 clones, around 89% of them seen just once. Source material: PBMCs or T cells enriched from blood (not recorded which). The receptor set was obtained from a woman aged 35 to 49 with acute COVID-19.

This chain links TRBV5-5 with TRBJ1-5, with D possibly matching TRBD1 (6 bases). Trimming shortened V by 4 bases and J by 0 bases, and 17 bases separated the two germline ends. Germline CDR1 and CDR2: SGHKS and YYEKEE (reference sequence). The CDR3 extends over 17 amino acids. The CDR3 DNA reads TGTGCCAGCAGCGCAGGAGGACAGCCTCATAGCAATCAGCCCCAGCATTTT. It yields the protein CASSAGGQPHSNQPQHF.

The chain couples TRBV10-1 to TRBJ2-5; D possibly corresponds to TRBD2 (6 bases). Trimming took off 3 bases at V and 3 bases at J, with 11 bases between the two ends. CDR3 size: 14 residues. CDR1 and CDR2 (germline): WNHNN, SYGVQD (reference sequence). The chain's CDR3 is CASSDQGLKETQYF. DNA for the CDR3: TGCGCCAGCAGTGACCAGGGACTGAAAGAGACCCAGTACTTC.

The chain joins TRBV28 to TRBJ2-2; D possibly corresponds to TRBD1 (5 bases). Germline V lookup: CDR1 MDHEN, CDR2 SYDVKM. Trimming pared 3 bases from V and 6 bases from J, leaving 20 bases between. This CDR3 comprises 17 residues. The chain's CDR3 is CASSFGLRRVVAGELFF. The CDR3 DNA sequence: TGTGCCAGCAGTTTCGGTCTACGCAGGGTAGTCGCCGGGGAGCTGTTTTTT.

This chain connects TRBV14 to TRBJ1-6; D ambiguous. Germline assignment: CDR1 SGHDN and CDR2 FVKESK. The CDR3 consists of 15 residues. V dropped 0 bases and J dropped 6 bases, with 9 bases sitting between them. The CDR3 reads CASSQEKGVNSPLHF. The CDR3 DNA is TGTGCCAGCAGCCAAGAAAAGGGAGTTAATTCACCCCTCCACTTT.

The gene calls are TRBV5-1 and TRBJ1-2; D may be TRBD1 (6 bases). This CDR3 is built from 14 residues. The germline V and J ends were trimmed by 2 bases and 4 bases, with 12 bases remaining between them. Germline V gene data show CDR1 as SGHRS and CDR2 as YFSETQ. The CDR3 DNA is TGCGCCAGCAGCTTATGGGACAACTCCTATGGCTACACCTTC. Residues: CASSLWDNSYGYTF. The variable domain in full, completed from reference TRBV5-1 and TRBJ1-2, reads KAGVTQTPRYLIKTRGQQVTLSCSPISGHRSVSWYQQTPGQGLQFLFEYFSETQRNKGNFPGRFSGRQFSNSRSEMNVSTLELGDSALYLCASSLWDNSYGYTFGSGTRLTVV.

The chain recombines TRBV7-2 with TRBJ1-4; D possibly corresponds to TRBD1 (6 bases). Germline assignment: CDR1 SGHTA and CDR2 FQGNSA. The CDR3 spans 15 residues. With 4 bases removed from V and 7 bases from J, the gap between germline ends came to 16 bases. In DNA form, the CDR3 reads TGTGCCAGCAGCTCTCTACAGGGATGGGGTGAAAAACTGTTTTTT. Translated: CASSSLQGWGEKLFF.

V usage is TRBV7-9 and J usage is TRBJ1-4, with 9 bases aligning to TRBD1. CDR1 and CDR2 from the germline V gene are SEHNR and FQNEAQ (reference sequence). V was clipped by 4 bases and J by 1 base; unmatched bases: 10. This CDR3 has 18 residues. CDR3 sequence (DNA): TGTGCCAGCAGCTCCTACAGGGGGCAGAAAGGAACTAATGAAAAACTGTTTTTT. This translates into CASSSYRGQKGTNEKLFF.

This clone has only a few counts. The V call is TRBV2, the J call TRBJ1-6, with TRBD1 as a possible D gene (6 bases). CDR3 length: 13 amino acids. Germline values: CDR1 SNHLY, CDR2 FYNNEI. The V end was cut by 4 bases, the J end by 7 bases, with 8 bases between. The CDR3 spells CASSGTANSPLHF. CDR3 in DNA: TGTGCCAGCAGTGGGACAGCCAATTCACCCCTCCACTTT. The complete variable domain, with remaining parts taken from reference TRBV2 and TRBJ1-6, reads EPEVTQTPSHQVTQMGQEVILRCVPISNHLYFYWYRQILGQKVEFLVSFYNNEISEKSEIFDDQFSVERPDGSNFTLKIRSTKLEDSAMYFCASSGTANSPLHFGNGTRLTVT.

This clone occurred once. This sequence joins TRBV25-1 and TRBJ2-4, with D possibly matching TRBD2 (5 bases). Germline-derived CDR1 and CDR2 are MGHDK and SYGVNS. The CDR3 covers 11 residues. V lost 2 bases and J 15 bases, leaving 11 bases between the germline ends. The CDR3 here is CASSEGKGAYF. The CDR3 region has the DNA TGTGCCAGCAGTGAAGGGAAGGGAGCGTACTTC.

The chain recombines TRBV25-1 with TRBJ2-1; 9 bases map to TRBD2. Germline lookup yields CDR1 MGHDK and CDR2 SYGVNS. Trimming at V came to 5 bases and at J to 2 bases, leaving 4 bases not matched to a gene. There are 15 residues in the CDR3. CDR3 residues: CASSIAGETYNEQFF. CDR3 nucleotides: TGTGCCAGCAGTATAGCGGGAGAGACCTACAATGAGCAGTTCTTC.

The V call is TRBV11-3, the J call TRBJ2-3; D perhaps matches TRBD2 (6 bases). The CDR3 spans 18 residues. V dropped 2 bases and J dropped 2 bases, with 20 bases sitting between them. Germline values: CDR1 SGHNT, CDR2 YENEEA. CDR3 sequence (DNA): TGTGCCAGCAGCTTAAGCCGGGGGATAAAGGCTCCCACAGATACGCAGTATTTT. Translated: CASSLSRGIKAPTDTQYF. The complete variable domain, with remaining parts taken from reference TRBV11-3 and TRBJ2-3, reads EAGVVQSPRYKIIEKKQPVAFWCNPISGHNTLYWYLQNLGQGPELLIRYENEEAVDDSQLPKDRFSAERLKGVDSTLKIQPAELGDSAVYLCASSLSRGIKAPTDTQYFGPGTRLTVL.

This clone appeared many times. V and J are TRBV4-2 and TRBJ1-2, with D perhaps matching TRBD1 (6 bases). The CDR3 sequence is 15 residues long. V lost 0 bases, J lost 2 bases, and 10 bases lay in between. Germline V gene data show CDR1 as LGHNA and CDR2 as YNFKEQ. In nucleotides, the CDR3 is TGTGCCAGCAGCCAAGATCTTACAGGGAACTATGGCTACACCTTC. Translation gives CASSQDLTGNYGYTF.

The DNA for the CDR3 is TGTGCCAGCAGCTTAGAGGGGGAGCCAACTAATGAAAAACTGTTTTTT. This encodes CASSLEGEPTNEKLFF. V and J are TRBV7-2 and TRBJ1-4; a possible D gene is TRBD1 (6 bases). CDR1 SGHTA and CDR2 FQGNSA come from the germline V gene. Trimming took off 1 base at V and 0 bases at J, with 9 bases between the two ends. This CDR3 is built from 16 residues. The whole variable domain, remainder taken from reference TRBV7-2 and TRBJ1-4, is GAGVSQSPSNKVTEKGKDVELRCDPISGHTALYWYRQSLGQGLEFLIYFQGNSAPDKSGLPSDRFSAERTGGSVSTLTIQRTQQEDSAVYLCASSLEGEPTNEKLFFGSGTQLSVL.

The chain joins TRBV5-1 to TRBJ1-2; D may be TRBD1 (6 bases). The CDR3 length is 13 residues. V lost 0 bases and J lost 6, with 9 bases in between. In germline, CDR1 is SGHRS, CDR2 YFSETQ. The CDR3 loop reads CASSLDGTHGYTF. CDR3 coding DNA: TGCGCCAGCAGCTTGGACGGGACACATGGCTACACCTTC.

Notes on this clone: A read error is possible here, since a much larger clone lies one base away. The chain joins TRBV5-4 to TRBJ1-1; D is undetermined. Trimming shortened V by 0 bases and J by 1 base, and 4 bases separated the two germline ends. The germline V gene has CDR1 SGHNT and CDR2 YYREEE (reference sequence). CDR3 length equals 13 residues. CDR3 region: CASSLDRNTEAFF. The CDR3 region has the DNA TGTGCCAGCAGCTTGGACAGGAACACTGAAGCTTTCTTT.

The chain joins TRBV24-1 to TRBJ1-5; TRBD1 matches 9 bases. V was pared by 5 bases and J by 5 bases, with 9 bases of the junction left unmatched. The CDR3 contains 16 residues. Germline V gene sequence: CDR1 KGHDR, CDR2 SFDVKD. CDR3 sequence reads: CATSGPGTGPYQPQHF. For the CDR3, the DNA is TGTGCCACCAGTGGGCCCGGGACAGGGCCTTATCAGCCCCAGCATTTT.

The chain carries TRBV4-1 and TRBJ1-1; TRBD1 might be the D (6 bases). V was trimmed by 6 bases and J by 4 bases, leaving 18 bases between them. The germline V gene encodes CDR1 MGHRA and CDR2 YSYEKL. This CDR3 is 15 amino acids long. In DNA form, the CDR3 reads TGCGCCAGCAGGGCGCCGGGACAAAGAAGCACTGAAGCTTTCTTT. Translating gives CASRAPGQRSTEAFF.

This chain connects TRBV10-3 to TRBJ1-6, with TRBD1 matching 7 bases. Per germline, CDR1 ENHRY and CDR2 SYGVKD. The junction had 5 bases not matched to a gene; V was cut back by 5 bases and J by 1 base. This CDR3 is built from 16 residues. DNA for the CDR3: TGTGCCATCAGTTTTGACAGGGTGTCCTATAATTCACCCCTCCACTTT. Encoded protein: CAISFDRVSYNSPLHF.

This chain connects TRBV30 to TRBJ1-5; a possible D gene is TRBD1 (6 bases). The V gene lost 3 bases and the J gene lost 2 bases, with 17 bases spanning the gap. Germline V gene data show CDR1 as GTSNPN and CDR2 as SVGIG (reference sequence). The CDR3 has 16 amino acids. The CDR3 bases are TGTGCCTGGAGCCCCCCTGGGGGCTGGGGCAATCAGCCCCAGCATTTT. Its translation is CAWSPPGGWGNQPQHF.